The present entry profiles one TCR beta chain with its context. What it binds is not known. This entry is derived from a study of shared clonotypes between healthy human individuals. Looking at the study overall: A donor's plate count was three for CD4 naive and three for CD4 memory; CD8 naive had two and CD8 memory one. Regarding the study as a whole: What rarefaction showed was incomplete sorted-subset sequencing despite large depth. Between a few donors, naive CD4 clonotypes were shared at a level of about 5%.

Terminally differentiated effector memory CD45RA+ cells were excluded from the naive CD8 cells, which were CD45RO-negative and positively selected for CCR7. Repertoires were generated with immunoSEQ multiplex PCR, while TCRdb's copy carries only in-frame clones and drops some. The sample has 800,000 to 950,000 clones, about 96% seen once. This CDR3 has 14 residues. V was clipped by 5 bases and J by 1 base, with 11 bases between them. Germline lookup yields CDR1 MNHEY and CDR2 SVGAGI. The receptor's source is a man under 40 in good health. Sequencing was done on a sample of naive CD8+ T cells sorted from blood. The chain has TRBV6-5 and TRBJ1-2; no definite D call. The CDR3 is CASSGPGDNYGYTF. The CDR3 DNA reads TGTGCCAGCAGTGGGCCGGGCGATAACTATGGCTACACCTTC.